A single TCR beta chain is shown here with its context. What it recognizes is unknown. This specimen belongs to a study of T cell repertoires in cytomegalovirus infection. About the study: Recently identified HLA-C-restricted and well-studied HLA-B-restricted CMV epitopes were used. Public TCR beta signatures provided an indication of both CMV infection and a matching HLA type.

TCRdb used MiXCR to reprocess the reads, holding one entry per CDR3 protein. The sample shows 830,000 or so distinct CDR3 sequences, approximately 29% of them seen only once. General study points: Within the response measured ex vivo, HLA-C-restricted CMV-specific TCR beta clonotypes were dominant. There were carriers of CMV plus the relevant HLA, and cumulative public TCR beta family frequency identified them.

Here the sequenced sample was cultured CD8+ T cells from PBMCs, taken from culture after CMV antigen stimulation. This receptor was identified in a human donor in good health (CMV status not recorded). Some clones in this sample may be carry-over from other donors' samples.

The CDR3 nucleotides are TGTGCCAGCAGTACATACCGGTCGGGACCAGGTGTCAATGAGCAGTTCTTC. Translating gives CASSTYRSGPGVNEQFF. The rearrangement uses TRBV28 and TRBJ2-1; D is possibly TRBD1 or TRBD2 (5 bases each). The germline V and J ends were trimmed by 5 bases and 6 bases, with 23 bases remaining between them. The CDR3 is 17 amino acids. CDR1 is MDHEN and CDR2 is SYDVKM in the germline V gene.